What follows are 7 T cell receptor beta chains derived from one specimen sequenced in a study of T cell responses to AZD1222 COVID-19 vaccine. This table comes from immunoSEQ multiplex PCR, and its TCRdb copy is limited to in-frame clones, with some not included. The sample holds some 130,000 clones, roughly 93% seen once. Here the sequenced sample was peripheral blood, taken 28 days after the second AZD1222 dose. These receptor sequences come from an adult who received the AZD1222 COVID-19 vaccine.

The chain uses TRBV21-1 and TRBJ2-6; the tabulated D call, TRBD1, remains unverified against the DNA. TRBV21-1 is labeled a pseudogene. CDR3 length: 16 residues. CDR3 loop: CASSNWGLSGANVLTF. CDR3 coding DNA: TGTGCCAGCAGCAACTGGGGGCTTTCTGGGGCCAACGTCCTGACTTTC.

This chain uses TRBV6-5 with TRBJ1-1, with TRBD1 identical over 7 bases. The trim removed 8 bases at V and 1 base at J, leaving 7 bases unmatched. The CDR3 totals 14 residues. Germline CDR1 is MNHEY and CDR2 is SVGAGI. CDR3 in amino acids: CASEKGATNTEAFF. The CDR3 nucleotides read TGTGCCAGCGAGAAGGGGGCCACGAACACTGAAGCTTTCTTT.

CDR3 amino acids: CASSQDPGAPYEQYF. In DNA form, the CDR3 reads TGCGCCAGCAGCCAAGATCCAGGGGCCCCCTACGAGCAGTACTTC. The chain combines TRBV4-1 with TRBJ2-7; D perhaps matches TRBD1 (6 bases). The CDR3 length is 15 residues. Germline V gives CDR1 MGHRA, CDR2 YSYEKL. V was trimmed by 0 bases and J by 2 bases, leaving 11 bases between them.

Here the CDR3 reads CSASLPVLAGGSSYNEQFF. CDR3 DNA: TGCAGTGCTAGTCTACCGGTGCTAGCGGGGGGTAGCTCCTACAATGAGCAGTTCTTC. The chain has TRBV20-1 and TRBJ2-1, with 11 positions matching TRBD2. CDR3 length: 19 amino acids. V was pared by 3 bases and J by 0 bases, with 13 bases of the junction left unmatched. Germline loops: CDR1 DFQATT, CDR2 SNEGSKA (reference sequence).

The chain uses TRBV7-8 and TRBJ1-2, with D hard to call. The CDR3 contains 15 residues. With 5 bases removed from V and 4 bases from J, the gap between germline ends came to 17 bases. The germline V gene has CDR1 SGHVS and CDR2 FQNEAQ. CDR3 in DNA: TGTGCCAGCAGCAGGGCGAATGGGTTTCGCTATGGCTACACCTTC. This sequence encodes CASSRANGFRYGYTF.

The V and J genes are TRBV30 and TRBJ1-1; D call uncertain. Per germline, CDR1 GTSNPN and CDR2 SVGIG (reference sequence). The V gene lost 3 bases and the J gene lost 3 bases, with 8 bases spanning the gap. The CDR3 contains 12 residues. For the CDR3, the DNA is TGTGCCTGGAGCCGGGGTGACACTGAAGCTTTCTTT. Encoded protein: CAWSRGDTEAFF.

The gene calls are TRBV2 and TRBJ1-6; D gene uncertain. Trimming left V 6 bases short and J 7 bases short, with 7 bases between. The CDR3 extends over 12 amino acids. Germline assignment: CDR1 SNHLY and CDR2 FYNNEI. The CDR3 reads CASRVMNSPLHF. The CDR3 DNA is TGTGCCAGCAGAGTAATGAATTCACCCCTCCACTTT. The full variable domain, with the rest looked up from reference TRBV2 and TRBJ1-6, is EPEVTQTPSHQVTQMGQEVILRCVPISNHLYFYWYRQILGQKVEFLVSFYNNEISEKSEIFDDQFSVERPDGSNFTLKIRSTKLEDSAMYFCASRVMNSPLHFGNGTRLTVT.